This T cell receptor (beta chain) was recovered during a study of metastatic and nonmetastatic thyroid tumors. Study context: Malignant thyroid and benign thyroid patients provided blood and tumor or nodule tissue whose repertoires were compared.

Treatment of any kind had been given to no patient before thyroid surgery. In germline, CDR1 is SGHNT, CDR2 YENEEA. CDR3 length: 15 amino acids. Trimming removed 5 bases from V and 8 bases from J; junction bases left unmatched: 11. This clone appeared many times. Its antigen is not known. How the authors handled the data: The study's classifier, a distant-metastasis tool for papillary thyroid cancer, was built using CDR3 differences across clinicopathological groups. MiXCR re-clonotyped the PCR reads for TCRdb. The V and J calls, along with clone size, are taken from TCRdb and not from the paper's own processing. This sample carries some 27,000 clones, 3.5% to 4.5% of them seen once, and the ten largest clones take about 3.3%. Findings and caveats of the study: As reported, TCR beta diversity in blood and tumor was significantly higher in malignant thyroid tumors than in benign nodules.

This receptor was taken from a male donor with papillary thyroid cancer or a benign thyroid nodule (not recorded which). Some clones in this sample may be carry-over from other donors' samples. Sequencing was done on a sample of blood. J is TRBJ2-1 and V is TRBV11-3; 8 nucleotides match TRBD2. The CDR3 region is CASSKPGLGGDEQFF. The CDR3 nucleotides read TGTGCCAGCAGCAAACCGGGACTAGGAGGCGATGAGCAGTTCTTC.